Sequencing of this T cell receptor (beta chain) was carried out in a study of blood T cells in healthy people across ages. The study's findings and limits: Naive and antigen-experienced cells were not separated, limiting conclusive comparison.

V shed 5 bases and J 2 bases; nucleotides not matched to a gene: 6. The germline V gene encodes CDR1 SGHTA and CDR2 FQGNSA. The CDR3 loop spans 14 amino acids. This clonotype was counted many times. Its antigen is not identified. Primed by a sample-barcoded 5' primer and a J-beta primer mix, a second PCR proceeded for about 7 to 12 cycles. Every sample returned 2.5 million or more CDR3-containing paired-end reads. TCRdb re-called the 5' RACE reads with MiXCR, one entry per CDR3 protein. The sample includes 700,000 to 1,000,000 distinct CDR3 sequences, roughly 44% seen only once; the top ten take about a fifth.

The sample consisted of blood. J is TRBJ2-7 and V is TRBV7-2, with TRBD1 matching over 7 bases. The sequence was collected from a man between 60 and 75 years old in good health. CDR3 bases: TGTGCCAGCAGCCTAAGGACAGGACCCTACGAGCAGTACTTC. The encoded protein is CASSLRTGPYEQYF.